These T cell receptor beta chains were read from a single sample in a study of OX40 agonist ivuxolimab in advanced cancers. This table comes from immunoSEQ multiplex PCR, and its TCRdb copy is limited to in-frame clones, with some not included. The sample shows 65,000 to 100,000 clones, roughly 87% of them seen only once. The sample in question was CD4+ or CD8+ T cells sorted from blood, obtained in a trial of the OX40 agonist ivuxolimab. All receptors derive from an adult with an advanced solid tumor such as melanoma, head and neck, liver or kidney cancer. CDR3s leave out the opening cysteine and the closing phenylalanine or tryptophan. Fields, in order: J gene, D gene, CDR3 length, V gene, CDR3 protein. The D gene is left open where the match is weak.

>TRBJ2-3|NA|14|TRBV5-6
ASSNPWGATTDTQY
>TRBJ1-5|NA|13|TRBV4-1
ASSQGGDGGQPQH
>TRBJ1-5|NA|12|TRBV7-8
ASSLTQGYQPQH
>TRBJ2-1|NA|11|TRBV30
AWSGAKLREQF
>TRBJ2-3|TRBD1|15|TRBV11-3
ASSHGDRGRSRDTQY
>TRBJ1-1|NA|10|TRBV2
ASSGLYTEAF
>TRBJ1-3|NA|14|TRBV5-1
ASSLAGAASGNTIY
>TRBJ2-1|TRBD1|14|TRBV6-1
ASSDLGQSFYNEQF
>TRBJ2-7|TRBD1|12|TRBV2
ASSETGSGYEQY
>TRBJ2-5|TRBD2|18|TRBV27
ASSSKWGQRGGQWRETQY
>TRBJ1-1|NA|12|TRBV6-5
ASSYSGRVTEAF
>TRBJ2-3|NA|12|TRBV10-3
AIKEGGSTDTQY
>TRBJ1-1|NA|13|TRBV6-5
ASSYSASLNTEAF
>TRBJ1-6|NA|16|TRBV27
ASSFRGAPGSYNSPLH
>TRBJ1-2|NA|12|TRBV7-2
ASSLAGTNYGYT
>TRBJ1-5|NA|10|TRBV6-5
ASSRPYQPQH
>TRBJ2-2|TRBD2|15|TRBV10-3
AISGGRVERGAGELF
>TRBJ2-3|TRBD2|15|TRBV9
ASSVGLERGYTDTQY
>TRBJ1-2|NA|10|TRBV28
ASNRPGYGYT
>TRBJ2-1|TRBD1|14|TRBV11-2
ASSYSGTGTLNEQF
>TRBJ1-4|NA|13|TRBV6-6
ASSYSGQADEKLF
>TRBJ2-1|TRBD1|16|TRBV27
ASSPSPLTGTGYHEQF
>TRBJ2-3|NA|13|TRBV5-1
ASSLATASTDTQY
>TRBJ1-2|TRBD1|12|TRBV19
ASRETGANYGYT
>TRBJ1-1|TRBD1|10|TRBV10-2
ASRDRNTEAF
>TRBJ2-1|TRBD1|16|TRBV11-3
ASSLGDRGQSSYNEQF
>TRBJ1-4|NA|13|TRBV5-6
ASSLLVGAGEKLF